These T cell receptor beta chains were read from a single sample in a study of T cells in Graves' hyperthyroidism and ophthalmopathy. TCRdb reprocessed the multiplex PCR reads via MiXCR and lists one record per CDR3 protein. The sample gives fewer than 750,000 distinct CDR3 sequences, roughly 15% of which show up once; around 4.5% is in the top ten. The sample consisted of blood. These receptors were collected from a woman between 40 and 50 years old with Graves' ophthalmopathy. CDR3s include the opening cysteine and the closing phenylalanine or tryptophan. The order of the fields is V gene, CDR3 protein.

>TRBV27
CASSWREGSGELFF
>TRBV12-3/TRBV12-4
CASSFMGQTYEQYF
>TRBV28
CASTLRQGSQPQHF
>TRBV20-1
CSAWEGAEQYF
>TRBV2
CASSEVRWGTTVYEQYF
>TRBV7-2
CASSLAEMNIQYF
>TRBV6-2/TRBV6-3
CASSTGGTPLHF
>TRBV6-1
CASSLGLGGTQYF
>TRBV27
CASSLTGSPLHF
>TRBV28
CASSLSPSGQTYEQYF
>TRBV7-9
CASSTTGGDEKLFF
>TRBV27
CASSSRGYGYTF
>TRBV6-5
CASKMEGALIQYF
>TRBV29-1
CSVEEGLAGAEQYF
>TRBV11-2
CASSLNPAGNQPQHF
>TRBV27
CASSLWDPGTRPLREGGYTF
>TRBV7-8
CASSLVPGAHHEQYF
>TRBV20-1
CSARVIVNPYEQYF
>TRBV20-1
CSAETTGTALGYGYTF
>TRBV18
CASSPSNGRETQYF
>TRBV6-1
CASTPGLSTDTQYF
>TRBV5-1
CASTAGGGETQYF
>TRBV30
CAWTPHTYGYTF
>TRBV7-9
CASSFSQSQPQHF
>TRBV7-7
CASSTQGNQETQYF
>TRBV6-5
CASSYRGRGGNTEAFF
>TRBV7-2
CASSSSGFTDTQYF
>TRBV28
CASSDSDVSYEQYF
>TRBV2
CASRRENYYEQYF
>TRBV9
CASRRTRGDTGELFF
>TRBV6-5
CASTNAYEQYF
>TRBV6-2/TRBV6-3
CASSRGGAKNIQYF
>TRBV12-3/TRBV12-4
CASSNSGTSGYEQYF
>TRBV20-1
CSAYPSGRLETQYF
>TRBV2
CASSEGQSFRQETQYF
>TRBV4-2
CASSPGTSASDTQYF
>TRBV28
CASSFTGTGRSEQYF
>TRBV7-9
CAGSPNSYEQYF
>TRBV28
CASSLWLAGGLQETQYF
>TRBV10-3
CAITPGLTNTGELFF